This T cell receptor beta chain emerged from a study of OX40 agonist ivuxolimab in advanced cancers. Study-wide context: Ivuxolimab is an agonistic anti-OX40 (CD134) antibody, and patients were treated with it. All patients had ivuxolimab intravenously every 2 weeks at 0.01 to 10 mg/kg. General study points: The CD4+ and CD8+ T cells in the blood had expanded clonally by week 6 at 0.1 to 3.0 mg/kg. Expanded clones were, on average, more numerous among CD8+ T cells than CD4+.

The V end was cut by 10 bases, the J end by 0 bases, with 15 bases between. The CDR3 totals 14 residues. Germline V gene lookup returns CDR1 SEHNR and CDR2 FQNEAQ (reference sequence). Clones were read by immunoSEQ multiplex PCR, and TCRdb kept only the in-frame ones, dropping some. The sample shows 100,000 or so clones, 90% of them seen only once. As for this clone: Its matching antigen is unknown.

The source of this sequence is an adult with an advanced solid tumor such as melanoma, head and neck, liver or kidney cancer. The chain joins TRBV7-9 to TRBJ1-2, with no clear D. The sample in question was CD4+ or CD8+ T cells sorted from blood, obtained in a trial of the OX40 agonist ivuxolimab. CDR3 region: CATPITTANYGYTF. CDR3 DNA sequence: TGTGCCACCCCGATCACGACGGCTAACTATGGCTACACCTTC.